Sequencing of this TCR beta chain was carried out in a study of blood T cell repertoires in COVID-19 (dated by TCRdb to the early 2020s). With regard to the full study: Collaborator samples came from the United States, Italy and Spain and covered acute and convalescent phases of COVID-19. The prospective study material was composed of cDNA or gDNA derived from T cells, B-cell-depleted T cells, or PBMCs. Deeply sampled blood TCRbeta repertoires from subjects exposed to, actively infected with, or recovered from COVID-19 were included in the dataset. The repertoires were released in a freely available public database meant as a resource for research on the immune response to SARS-CoV-2. Samples came from the ongoing ImmuneRACE study (first 160 participants) plus 1,254 subjects from 6 global collaborators. Sample metadata almost always included a de-identified subject ID, COVID-19 status, age in years and sex. Where HLA class I and class II types were available, the types were taken from metadata supplied by the sample provider, not from assay-based typing. The full study reports these points: How much clinical and demographic metadata was included differed by source and by participant, and the metadata was provided uncurated.

About this clone: Its antigen has not been determined. Base-call qualities are not available, and no considerably larger clone is one nucleotide away.

TCRbeta CDR3 regions were amplified from genomic DNA using the immunoSEQ Assay, a bias-controlled multiplex PCR. Regarding the original processing steps: Within the assay, amplification of reference gene primers was used to estimate how many nucleated cells each sample contained. To quantify the absolute abundance of each unique TCRbeta CDR3 rearrangement, sequence reads were collapsed and filtered. For each sample, productive Simpson clonality was calculated by taking the square root of Simpson's diversity index across productive rearrangements. TCRdb holds this immuneACCESS table with in-frame rearrangements only. Some clones are missing; in checked studies, unresolved V genes explain under half, and the rest has no known cause. V and J calls and clone size follow that table, whereas D and trimming were derived from the DNA. This sample comprises just over 250,000 clones, around nine tenths of them detected only once. 8.5% to 10% of the sample rests with the top ten.

Another Seattle source contributed samples from volunteer blood donors who had recovered from COVID-19. Whole blood was collected in K2EDTA tubes by collaborating institutions according to the institutions' own protocols. For TCRbeta analysis, collaborators shipped samples as frozen whole blood, isolated PBMCs, or DNA extracted from either of those sample types. CDR1 is given as KGHSH and CDR2 as LQKENI, both from the germline V gene. V loses 3 bases at its end and J loses 2 bases; junction bases beyond the gene matches: 5. CDR3 length: 16 amino acids, cysteine to phenylalanine. Just the 48-base CDR3 DNA is kept, in frame starting at base 1.

This clonotype originated in a middle-aged man who had recovered from COVID-19. The chain employs TRBV18 and TRBJ2-3; the junction holds 10 bases that match TRBD2. Sequenced material: peripheral blood. This receptor carries the CDR3 CASSPVAGGVTDTQYF. The nucleotides are TGTGCCAGCTCACCGGTAGCGGGAGGTGTCACAGATACGCAGTATTTT.